This TCR beta chain was captured in a study of shared clonotypes between healthy human individuals. The junction had 4 bases not matched to a gene; V was cut back by 1 base and J by 3 bases. The V gene's germline CDR1 is SGHAT and CDR2 FQNNGV. There are 17 residues in the CDR3. The assay was immunoSEQ multiplex PCR, and TCRdb's table has in-frame clones only and misses some. The sample has over a million clones, about 96% seen once. The rearrangement links TRBV11-2 to TRBJ2-5; the match to TRBD2 covers 14 bases. The clonotype was recovered from a man aged 30 to 45 in good health. The sequencing sample was made of naive CD4+ T cells sorted from blood. Subset specified: CD45RA+ positively selected. The CDR3 DNA sequence: TGTGCCAGCAGCTTAGGGACTAGCGGGAGGAGGGAAGAGACCCAGTACTTC. Translated: CASSLGTSGRREETQYF. Supplemented by reference TRBV11-2 and TRBJ2-5, the full variable domain reads EAGVAQSPRYKIIEKRQSVAFWCNPISGHATLYWYQQILGQGPKLLIQFQNNGVVDDSQLPKDRFSAERLKGVDSTLKIQPAKLEDSAVYLCASSLGTSGRREETQYFGPGTRLLVL.